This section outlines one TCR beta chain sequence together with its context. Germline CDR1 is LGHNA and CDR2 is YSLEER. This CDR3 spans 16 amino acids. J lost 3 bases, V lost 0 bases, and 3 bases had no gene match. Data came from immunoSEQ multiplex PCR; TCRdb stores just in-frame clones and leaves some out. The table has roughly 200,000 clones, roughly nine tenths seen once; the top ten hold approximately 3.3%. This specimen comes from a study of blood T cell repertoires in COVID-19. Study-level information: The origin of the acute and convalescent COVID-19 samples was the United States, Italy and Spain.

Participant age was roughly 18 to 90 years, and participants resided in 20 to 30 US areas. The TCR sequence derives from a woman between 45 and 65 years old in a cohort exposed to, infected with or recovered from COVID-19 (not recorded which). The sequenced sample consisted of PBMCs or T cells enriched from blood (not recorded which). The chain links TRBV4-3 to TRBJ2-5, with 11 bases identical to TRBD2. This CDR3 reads CASSQEGSGGEETQYF. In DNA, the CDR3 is TGCGCCAGCAGCCAAGAGGGTAGCGGGGGGGAAGAGACCCAGTACTTC.